The 19 T cell receptor beta chains below were found in one sample sequenced in a study of blood T cell repertoires in COVID-19. Data came from immunoSEQ multiplex PCR; TCRdb stores just in-frame clones and leaves some out. The sample lists 350,000 to 450,000 clones, about 85% occurring once. Sequencing used peripheral blood. The receptors derive from a woman aged 18-35 years with acute or convalescent COVID-19.

The V and J genes are TRBV11-2 and TRBJ1-1; TRBD1 is a possible D gene (5 bases). Trimming cost V 0 bases and J 8 bases, with 10 bases left between them. Per germline, CDR1 SGHAT and CDR2 FQNNGV. The CDR3 loop spans 13 amino acids. The CDR3 protein is CASSLDQGREAFF. CDR3 coding DNA: TGTGCCAGCAGCTTAGATCAGGGCCGGGAAGCTTTCTTT.

The V call is TRBV4-1, the J call TRBJ1-4, with D hard to call. The V end lost 0 bases, the J end lost 4 bases, and 9 bases lay between the germline ends. The CDR3 spans 15 residues. Germline CDR1 reads MGHRA; CDR2 reads YSYEKL. CDR3 amino acids: CASSQDPGSNEKLFF. CDR3 nucleotides: TGCGCCAGCAGCCAAGACCCTGGGAGTAATGAAAAACTGTTTTTT.

This clone came up once. Mismatch with germline at one junction end may stem from a read error. The chain joins TRBV3-1 (or the pseudogene TRBV3-2) to TRBJ2-1; 10 nucleotides match TRBD2. The CDR3 covers 15 residues. From germline, CDR1 is LGHDT and CDR2 YNNKEL (reference sequence). The CDR3 sequence is CVSSSSGRGYNEQFF. The CDR3 region has the DNA TGTGTCAGCAGCTCCAGCGGGAGGGGCTACAATGAGCAGTTCTTC.

The chain links TRBV7-2 to TRBJ1-5; a weak D match, TRBD1 (5 bases). The germline V and J ends were trimmed by 2 bases and 0 bases, with 17 bases remaining between them. CDR1 SGHTA and CDR2 FQGNSA come from the germline V gene. The CDR3 is 18 amino acids. The CDR3 sequence: CASSLRGRVGNSNQPQHF. The DNA of the CDR3 is TGTGCCAGCAGCTTAAGGGGCCGGGTAGGCAATAGCAATCAGCCCCAGCATTTT.

The rearrangement joins TRBV6-4 to TRBJ2-7; D uncertain. V was pared by 8 bases and J by 3 bases, with 14 bases between. This CDR3 region has 13 residues. Germline lookup yields CDR1 MRHNA and CDR2 SNTAGT. The CDR3 spells CASSIDNLYEQYF. DNA for the CDR3: TGTGCCAGCTCGATTGACAACCTCTACGAGCAGTACTTC.

The CDR3: CAWSIDSYLWGYTF. CDR3 bases: TGTGCCTGGAGTATTGACAGCTACCTTTGGGGCTACACCTTC. The chain links TRBV30 to TRBJ1-2, with TRBD1 as a possible D gene (5 bases). Germline V gives CDR1 GTSNPN, CDR2 SVGIG (reference sequence). The V end lost 2 bases, the J end lost 8 bases, and 18 bases lay between the germline ends. CDR3 length: 14 amino acids.

This sequence joins TRBV2 and TRBJ2-6; D ambiguous. Germline loops: CDR1 SNHLY, CDR2 FYNNEI. V was pared by 3 bases and J by 0 bases, with 9 bases between. The CDR3 is 16 residues long. CDR3 in amino acids: CASSEAVPSGANVLTF. CDR3 sequence (DNA): TGTGCCAGCAGTGAGGCAGTTCCCTCTGGGGCCAACGTCCTGACTTTC.

V is TRBV6-5 and J is TRBJ2-7, with a possible D match to TRBD2 (7 bases). The CDR3 totals 13 residues. V lost 6 bases and J 6 bases, leaving 15 bases between the germline ends. Germline V gene data show CDR1 as MNHEY and CDR2 as SVGAGI. CDR3 nucleotides: TGTGCCAGCAGATCGGTGGGGGGGCCCGAGCAGTACTTC. It translates to CASRSVGGPEQYF.

The genes are TRBV25-1 and TRBJ1-1; 8 bases are shared with TRBD1. V shed 3 bases, J shed 0 bases, and the junction held 3 bases outside the gene matches. CDR1 is MGHDK, CDR2 SYGVNS, per germline. This CDR3 has 15 residues. The CDR3 region has the DNA TGTGCCAGCAGTGAGACAGGGGTGATGAACACTGAAGCTTTCTTT. It translates to CASSETGVMNTEAFF.

This clone was seen more than once but under ten times. The chain employs TRBV3-1 (or the pseudogene TRBV3-2) and TRBJ1-1, with TRBD1 matching 7 bases. The germline CDR1 and CDR2 sequences are LGHDT and YNNKEL (reference sequence). V lost 4 bases and J lost 4; bases outside the gene matches: 18. The CDR3 has 18 amino acids. The chain's CDR3 is CASSPRGGGGSPVTEAFF. The CDR3 DNA reads as TGTGCCAGCAGCCCACGCGGAGGGGGCGGAAGCCCGGTCACTGAAGCTTTCTTT.

This clone qualifies as medium-sized. The chain combines TRBV19 with TRBJ2-3; 7 nucleotides match TRBD1. The CDR3 runs 15 residues. With 5 bases clipped from V and 2 bases from J, the junction kept 7 bases outside the gene matches. Germline CDR1 LNHDA, CDR2 SQIVND (reference sequence). This chain's CDR3 is CASSSFGTDTDTQYF. In DNA, the CDR3 is TGTGCCAGTAGTTCTTTCGGGACAGACACAGATACGCAGTATTTT.

In its sample, this clone was seen a few times. This chain connects TRBV5-1 to TRBJ1-4, with D unresolved. This CDR3 is 16 amino acids long. Per germline, CDR1 SGHRS and CDR2 YFSETQ. Trimming left V 0 bases short and J 1 base short, with 10 bases between. This CDR3 reads CASSLDPQRTNEKLFF. CDR3 sequence (DNA): TGCGCCAGCAGCTTGGACCCCCAGCGAACTAATGAAAAACTGTTTTTT.

This chain's CDR3 is CASSLGQSGTEAFF. The CDR3 nucleotides read TGTGCCAGCAGTTTGGGACAGTCAGGTACTGAAGCTTTCTTT. This rearrangement joins TRBV28 to TRBJ1-1, with TRBD1 matching 7 bases. This CDR3 contains 14 residues. The J segment lost 5 bases and the V segment lost 3 bases, leaving 6 bases of the junction unmatched. CDR1 is MDHEN and CDR2 is SYDVKM in the germline V gene.

The table lists this clone with a few counts. CDR3 loop: CASSPTSTLTDTQYF. The CDR3 region has the DNA TGCGCCAGCAGCCCGACTAGTACCCTCACAGATACGCAGTATTTT. This chain joins TRBV5-1 and TRBJ2-3; perhaps TRBD2 as D (6 bases). The CDR3 has 15 residues. CDR1 SGHRS and CDR2 YFSETQ come from the germline V gene. Trimming took 4 bases from V and 2 from J, leaving 14 bases between them.

The genes are TRBV27 and TRBJ1-2; 8 positions match TRBD1. The CDR3 contains 15 residues. The germline V gene encodes CDR1 MNHEY and CDR2 SMNVEV (reference sequence). V lost 4 bases and J lost 3; bases outside the gene matches: 7. The CDR3 DNA sequence: TGTGCCAGCAGTTCGCTCGGACAGGGCCACTATGGCTACACCTTC. Amino acids: CASSSLGQGHYGYTF.

The chain links TRBV10-3 to TRBJ2-5; D is undetermined. V lost 3 bases to trimming and J lost 5 bases, with 16 bases between them. This CDR3 has 15 residues. Looked up from germline, CDR1 is ENHRY and CDR2 is SYGVKD. The CDR3 DNA is TGTGCCATCAGTGACCCACCCTCAGGTGAGGAGACCCAGTACTTC. Encoded protein: CAISDPPSGEETQYF.

V and J are TRBV6-5 and TRBJ2-1; no firm D call. The ends were cut back, 6 bases at V and 5 bases at J, with 5 bases in the middle. Germline assignment: CDR1 MNHEY and CDR2 SVGAGI. This CDR3 has 11 amino acids. CDR3 protein: CASRSNNEQFF. CDR3 DNA: TGTGCCAGCAGATCTAACAATGAGCAGTTCTTC.

In this sample, this clone turned up a few times. The rearrangement links TRBV20-1 to TRBJ1-2, with 7 bases fitting TRBD1. Unmatched junction bases numbered 9, after V lost 3 bases and J lost 5 bases. The CDR3 loop spans 14 amino acids. Germline CDR1 DFQATT, CDR2 SNEGSKA (reference sequence). The CDR3: CSASPPATGYGYTF. The CDR3, as DNA: TGCAGTGCTAGTCCCCCCGCGACAGGGTATGGCTACACCTTC.

This clone was found once. The J gene is TRBJ2-7, the V gene TRBV6-4, with TRBD1 identical over 10 bases. Looked up from germline, CDR1 is MRHNA and CDR2 is SNTAGT. This CDR3 is 13 amino acids long. Trimming took 9 bases from V and 2 from J; bases not matched to a gene: 4. CDR3 residues: CARTGGPTYEQYF. CDR3 DNA: TGTGCCAGGACAGGGGGCCCTACCTACGAGCAGTACTTC.